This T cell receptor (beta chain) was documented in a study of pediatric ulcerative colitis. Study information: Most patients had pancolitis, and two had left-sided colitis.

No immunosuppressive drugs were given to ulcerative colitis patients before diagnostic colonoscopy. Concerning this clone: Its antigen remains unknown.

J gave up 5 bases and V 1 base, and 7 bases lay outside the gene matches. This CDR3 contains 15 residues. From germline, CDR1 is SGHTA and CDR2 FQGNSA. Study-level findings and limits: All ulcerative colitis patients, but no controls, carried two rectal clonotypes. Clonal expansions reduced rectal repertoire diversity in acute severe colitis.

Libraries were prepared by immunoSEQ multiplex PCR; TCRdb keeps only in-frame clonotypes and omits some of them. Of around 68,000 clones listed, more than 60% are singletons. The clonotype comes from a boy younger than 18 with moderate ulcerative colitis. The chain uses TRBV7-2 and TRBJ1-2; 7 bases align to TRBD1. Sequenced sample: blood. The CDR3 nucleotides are TGTGCCAGCAGCTTAGGTTCCGGGACAGTTTATGGCTACACCTTC. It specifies CASSLGSGTVYGYTF. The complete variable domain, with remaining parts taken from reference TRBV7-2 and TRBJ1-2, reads GAGVSQSPSNKVTEKGKDVELRCDPISGHTALYWYRQSLGQGLEFLIYFQGNSAPDKSGLPSDRFSAERTGGSVSTLTIQRTQQEDSAVYLCASSLGSGTVYGYTFGSGTRLTVV.